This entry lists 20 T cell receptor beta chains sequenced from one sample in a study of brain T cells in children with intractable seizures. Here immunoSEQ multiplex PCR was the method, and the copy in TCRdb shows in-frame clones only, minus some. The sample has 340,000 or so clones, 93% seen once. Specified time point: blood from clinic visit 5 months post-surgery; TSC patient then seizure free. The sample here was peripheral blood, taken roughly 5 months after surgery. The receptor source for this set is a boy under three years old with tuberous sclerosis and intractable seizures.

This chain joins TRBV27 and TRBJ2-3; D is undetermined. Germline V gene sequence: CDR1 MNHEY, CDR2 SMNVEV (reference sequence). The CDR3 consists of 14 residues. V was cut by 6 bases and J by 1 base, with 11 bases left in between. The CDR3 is CASRVLEGTDTQYF. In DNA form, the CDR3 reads TGTGCCAGCAGGGTTCTCGAGGGCACAGATACGCAGTATTTT.

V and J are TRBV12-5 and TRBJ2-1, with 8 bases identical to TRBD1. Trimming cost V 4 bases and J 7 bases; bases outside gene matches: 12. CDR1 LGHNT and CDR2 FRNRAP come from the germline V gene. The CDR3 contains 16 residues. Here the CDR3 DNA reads TGTGCTAGTGGTTGGGGGCTCACAGGGGGTGGGAATGAGCAGTTCTTC. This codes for CASGWGLTGGGNEQFF.

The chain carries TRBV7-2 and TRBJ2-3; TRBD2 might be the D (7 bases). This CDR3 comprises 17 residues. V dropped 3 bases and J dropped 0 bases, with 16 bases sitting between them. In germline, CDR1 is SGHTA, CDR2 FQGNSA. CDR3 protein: CASSFPLGGASTDTQYF. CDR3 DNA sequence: TGTGCCAGCAGCTTCCCTTTGGGGGGGGCGAGCACAGATACGCAGTATTTT.

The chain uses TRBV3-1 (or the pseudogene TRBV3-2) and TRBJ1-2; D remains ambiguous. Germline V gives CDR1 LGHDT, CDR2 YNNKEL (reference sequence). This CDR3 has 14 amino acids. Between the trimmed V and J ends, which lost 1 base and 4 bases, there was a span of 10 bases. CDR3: CASSQAGESYGYTF. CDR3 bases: TGTGCCAGCAGCCAAGCCGGGGAAAGCTATGGCTACACCTTC.

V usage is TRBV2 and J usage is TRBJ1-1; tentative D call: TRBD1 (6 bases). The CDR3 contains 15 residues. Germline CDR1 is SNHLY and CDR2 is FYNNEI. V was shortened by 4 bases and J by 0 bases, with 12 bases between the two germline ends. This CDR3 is CASSVGRGMNTEAFF. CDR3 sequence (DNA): TGTGCCAGCAGTGTTGGCAGGGGAATGAACACTGAAGCTTTCTTT. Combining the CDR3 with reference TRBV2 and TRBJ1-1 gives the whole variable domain EPEVTQTPSHQVTQMGQEVILRCVPISNHLYFYWYRQILGQKVEFLVSFYNNEISEKSEIFDDQFSVERPDGSNFTLKIRSTKLEDSAMYFCASSVGRGMNTEAFFGQGTRLTVV.

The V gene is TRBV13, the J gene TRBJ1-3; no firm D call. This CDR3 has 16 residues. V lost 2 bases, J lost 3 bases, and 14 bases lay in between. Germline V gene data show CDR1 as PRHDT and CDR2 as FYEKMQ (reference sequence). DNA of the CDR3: TGTGCCAGCAGCTTAAGTCCGGGAGACTTTGGAAACACCATATATTTT. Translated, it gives CASSLSPGDFGNTIYF.

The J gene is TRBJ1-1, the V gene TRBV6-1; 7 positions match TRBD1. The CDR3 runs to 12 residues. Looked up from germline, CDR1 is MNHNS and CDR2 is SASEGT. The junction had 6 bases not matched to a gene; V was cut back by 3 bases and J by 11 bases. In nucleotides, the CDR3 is TGTGCCAGCAGTGAGGGGACAGCGGGCGCTTTCTTT. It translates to CASSEGTAGAFF.

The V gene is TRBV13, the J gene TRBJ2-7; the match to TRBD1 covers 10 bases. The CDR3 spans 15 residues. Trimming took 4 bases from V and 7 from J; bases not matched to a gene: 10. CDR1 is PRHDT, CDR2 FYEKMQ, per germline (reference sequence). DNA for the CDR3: TGTGCCAGCAGCTACGGGACAGGGGACCTTAGAGAGCAGTACTTC. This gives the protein CASSYGTGDLREQYF.

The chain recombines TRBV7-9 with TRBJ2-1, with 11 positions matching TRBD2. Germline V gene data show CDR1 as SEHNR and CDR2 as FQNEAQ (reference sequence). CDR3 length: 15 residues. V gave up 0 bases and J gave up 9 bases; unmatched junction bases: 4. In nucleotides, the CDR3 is TGTGCCAGCAGCTTAGCGATAGCGGGAGGGGTTGAGCAGTTCTTC. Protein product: CASSLAIAGGVEQFF.

The CDR3 loop is CASSLGRGRGSSGITDTQYF. CDR3 DNA: TGTGCCAGCAGCTTGGGGCGGGGTCGGGGGTCGAGCGGGATCACAGATACGCAGTATTTT. V usage is TRBV5-4 and J usage is TRBJ2-3, with TRBD2 identical over 7 bases. The trim removed 0 bases at V and 2 bases at J, leaving 18 bases unmatched. The CDR3 is made up of 20 amino acids. The germline V gene encodes CDR1 SGHNT and CDR2 YYREEE (reference sequence).

Here the CDR3 reads CASRGTVGGYTF. CDR3 coding DNA: TGTGCCAGCAGGGGGACAGTGGGCGGCTACACCTTC. This rearrangement joins TRBV25-1 to TRBJ1-2; 7 bases are shared with TRBD1. CDR3 length: 12 amino acids. V trimming: 6 bases; J trimming: 8 bases; junction bases outside the gene matches: 6. Germline V CDR1 and CDR2: MGHDK, SYGVNS.

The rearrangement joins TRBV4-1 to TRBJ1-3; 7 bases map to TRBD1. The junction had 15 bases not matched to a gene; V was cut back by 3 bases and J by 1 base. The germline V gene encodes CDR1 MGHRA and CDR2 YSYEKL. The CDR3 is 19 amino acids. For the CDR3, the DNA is TGCGCCAGCAGCCACCTCTTTAAGGGACAGCAACATTCTGGAAACACCATATATTTT. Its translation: CASSHLFKGQQHSGNTIYF.

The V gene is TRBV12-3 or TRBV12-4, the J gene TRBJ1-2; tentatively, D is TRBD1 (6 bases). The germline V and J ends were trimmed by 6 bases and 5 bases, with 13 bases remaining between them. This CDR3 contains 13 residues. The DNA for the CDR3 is TGTGCCAGCAGCCCCGGGGGGGCATATGGCTACACCTTC. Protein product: CASSPGGAYGYTF.

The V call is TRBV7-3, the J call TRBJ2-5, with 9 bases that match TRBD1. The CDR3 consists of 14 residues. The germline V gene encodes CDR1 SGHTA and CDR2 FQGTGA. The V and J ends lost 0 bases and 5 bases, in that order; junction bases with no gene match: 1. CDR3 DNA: TGTGCCAGCAGCTTAACCGGGACAGGGGAGACCCAGTACTTC. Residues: CASSLTGTGETQYF.

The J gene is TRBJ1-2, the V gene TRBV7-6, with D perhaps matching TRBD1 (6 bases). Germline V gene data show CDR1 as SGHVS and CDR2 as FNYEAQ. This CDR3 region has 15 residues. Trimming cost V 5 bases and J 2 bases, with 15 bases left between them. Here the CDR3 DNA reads TGTGCCAGCAGCCCTACAGGGAGCCCAAACTATGGCTACACCTTC. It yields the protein CASSPTGSPNYGYTF. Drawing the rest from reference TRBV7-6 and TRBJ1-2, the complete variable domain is GAGVSQSPRYKVTKRGQDVALRCDPISGHVSLYWYRQALGQGPEFLTYFNYEAQQDKSGLPNDRFSAERPEGSISTLTIQRTEQRDSAMYRCASSPTGSPNYGYTFGSGTRLTVV.

CDR3 coding DNA: TGTGCCAGCAGTCCCCCAGAATACGAGCAGTACTTC. It yields the protein CASSPPEYEQYF. This rearrangement joins TRBV6-6 to TRBJ2-7; D remains ambiguous. Germline loops: CDR1 MNHNY, CDR2 SVGAGI (reference sequence). The CDR3 loop spans 12 amino acids. V shed 5 bases and J shed 4 bases, with 9 bases lying between them.

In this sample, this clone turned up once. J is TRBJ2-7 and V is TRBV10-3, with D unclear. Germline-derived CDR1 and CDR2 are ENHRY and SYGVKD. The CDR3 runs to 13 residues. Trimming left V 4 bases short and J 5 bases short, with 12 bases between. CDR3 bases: TGTGCCATCAGTGTAGAGCTAGGAAACGAGCAGTACTTC. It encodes CAISVELGNEQYF.

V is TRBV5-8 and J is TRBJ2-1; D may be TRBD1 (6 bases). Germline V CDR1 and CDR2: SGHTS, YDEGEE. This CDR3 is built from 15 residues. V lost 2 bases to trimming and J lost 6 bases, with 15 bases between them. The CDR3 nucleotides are TGTGCCAGCAGCTTTTTGGGGGCAGAGTTCAATGAGCAGTTCTTC. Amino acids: CASSFLGAEFNEQFF.

For the CDR3, the DNA is TGTGCCAGCAGCCAAGCACCAGGGTATAATTCACCCCTCCACTTT. Amino acid sequence: CASSQAPGYNSPLHF. The rearrangement uses TRBV3-1 (or the pseudogene TRBV3-2) and TRBJ1-6, with D possibly matching TRBD1 (5 bases). Trimming pared 1 base from V and 4 bases from J, leaving 8 bases between. This CDR3 spans 15 amino acids. Germline-derived CDR1 and CDR2 are LGHDT and YNNKEL (reference sequence).

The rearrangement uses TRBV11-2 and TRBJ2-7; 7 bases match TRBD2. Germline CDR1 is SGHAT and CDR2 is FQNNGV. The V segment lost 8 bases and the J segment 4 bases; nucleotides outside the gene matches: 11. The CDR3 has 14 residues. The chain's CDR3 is CASRSLSGDYEQYF. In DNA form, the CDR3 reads TGTGCCAGCCGCTCTCTAAGCGGGGATTACGAGCAGTACTTC.